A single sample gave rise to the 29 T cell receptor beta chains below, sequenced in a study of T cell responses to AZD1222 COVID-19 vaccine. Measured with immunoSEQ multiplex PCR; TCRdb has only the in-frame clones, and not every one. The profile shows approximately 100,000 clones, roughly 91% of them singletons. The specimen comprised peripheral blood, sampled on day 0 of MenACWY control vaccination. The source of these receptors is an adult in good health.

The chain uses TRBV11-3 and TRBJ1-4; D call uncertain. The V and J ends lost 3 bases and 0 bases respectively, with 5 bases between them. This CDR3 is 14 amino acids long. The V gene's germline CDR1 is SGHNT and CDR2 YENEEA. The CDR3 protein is CASSLGATNEKLFF. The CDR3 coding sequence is TGTGCCAGCAGCTTGGGCGCAACTAATGAAAAACTGTTTTTT.

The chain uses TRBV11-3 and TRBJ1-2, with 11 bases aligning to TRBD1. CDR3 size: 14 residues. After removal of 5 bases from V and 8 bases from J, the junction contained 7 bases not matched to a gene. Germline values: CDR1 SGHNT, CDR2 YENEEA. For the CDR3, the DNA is TGTGCCAGCAGCCCCGGACAGGGGGCAAGCGGCTACACCTTC. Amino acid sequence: CASSPGQGASGYTF. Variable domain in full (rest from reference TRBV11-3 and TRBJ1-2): EAGVVQSPRYKIIEKKQPVAFWCNPISGHNTLYWYLQNLGQGPELLIRYENEEAVDDSQLPKDRFSAERLKGVDSTLKIQPAELGDSAVYLCASSPGQGASGYTFGSGTRLTVV.

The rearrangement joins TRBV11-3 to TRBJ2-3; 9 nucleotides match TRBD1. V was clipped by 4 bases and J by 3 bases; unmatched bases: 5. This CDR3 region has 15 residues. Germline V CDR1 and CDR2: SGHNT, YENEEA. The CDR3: CASSYPGQGTDTQYF. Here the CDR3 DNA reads TGTGCCAGCAGCTACCCGGGACAGGGTACAGATACGCAGTATTTT. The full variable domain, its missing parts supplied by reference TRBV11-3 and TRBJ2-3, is EAGVVQSPRYKIIEKKQPVAFWCNPISGHNTLYWYLQNLGQGPELLIRYENEEAVDDSQLPKDRFSAERLKGVDSTLKIQPAELGDSAVYLCASSYPGQGTDTQYFGPGTRLTVL.

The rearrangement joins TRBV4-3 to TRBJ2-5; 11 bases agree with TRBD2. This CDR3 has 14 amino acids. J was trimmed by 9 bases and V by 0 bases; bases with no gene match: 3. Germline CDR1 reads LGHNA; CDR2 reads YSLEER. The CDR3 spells CASSQDTSGGPQYF. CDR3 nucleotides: TGCGCCAGCAGCCAAGATACTAGCGGGGGTCCCCAGTACTTC.

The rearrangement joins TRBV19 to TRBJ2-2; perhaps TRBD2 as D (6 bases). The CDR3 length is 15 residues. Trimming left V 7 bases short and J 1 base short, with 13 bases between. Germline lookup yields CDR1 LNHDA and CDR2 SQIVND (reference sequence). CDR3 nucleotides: TGTGCCAGTAACCCGCAGGGAGGGAACACCGGGGAGCTGTTTTTT. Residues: CASNPQGGNTGELFF.

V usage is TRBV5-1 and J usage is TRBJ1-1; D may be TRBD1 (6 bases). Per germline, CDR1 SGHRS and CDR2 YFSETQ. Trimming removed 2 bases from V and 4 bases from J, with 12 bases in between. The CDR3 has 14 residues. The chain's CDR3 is CASSFLQGGTEAFF. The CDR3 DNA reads TGCGCCAGCAGCTTTCTACAGGGAGGCACTGAAGCTTTCTTT.

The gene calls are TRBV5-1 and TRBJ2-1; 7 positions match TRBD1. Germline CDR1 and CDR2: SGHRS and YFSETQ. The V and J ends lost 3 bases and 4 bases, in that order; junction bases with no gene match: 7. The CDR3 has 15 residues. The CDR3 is CASSYTGVGYNEQFF. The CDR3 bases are TGCGCCAGCAGCTATACAGGGGTAGGATACAATGAGCAGTTCTTC.

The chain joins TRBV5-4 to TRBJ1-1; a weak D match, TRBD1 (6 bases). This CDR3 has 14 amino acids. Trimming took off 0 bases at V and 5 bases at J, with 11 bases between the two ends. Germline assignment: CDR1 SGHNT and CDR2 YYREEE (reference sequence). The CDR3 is CASSLGGPGTEAFF. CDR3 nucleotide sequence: TGTGCCAGCAGCTTGGGGGGGCCGGGGACTGAAGCTTTCTTT. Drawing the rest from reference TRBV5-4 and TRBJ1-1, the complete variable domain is ETGVTQSPTHLIKTRGQQVTLRCSSQSGHNTVSWYQQALGQGPQFIFQYYREEENGRGNFPPRFSGLQFPNYSSELNVNALELDDSALYLCASSLGGPGTEAFFGQGTRLTVV.

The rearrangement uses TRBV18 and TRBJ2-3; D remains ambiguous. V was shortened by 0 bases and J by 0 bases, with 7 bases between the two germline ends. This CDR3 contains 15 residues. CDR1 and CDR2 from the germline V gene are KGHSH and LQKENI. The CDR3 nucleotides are TGTGCCAGCTCACCACCTTCCAGAAGCACAGATACGCAGTATTTT. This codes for CASSPPSRSTDTQYF.

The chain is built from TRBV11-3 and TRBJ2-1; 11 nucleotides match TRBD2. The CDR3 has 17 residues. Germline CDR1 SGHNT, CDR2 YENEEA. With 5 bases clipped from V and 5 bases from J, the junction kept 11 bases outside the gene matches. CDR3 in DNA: TGTGCCAGCAGCCATTTCGCTAGCGGGGGGAACCACAATGAGCAGTTCTTC. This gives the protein CASSHFASGGNHNEQFF.

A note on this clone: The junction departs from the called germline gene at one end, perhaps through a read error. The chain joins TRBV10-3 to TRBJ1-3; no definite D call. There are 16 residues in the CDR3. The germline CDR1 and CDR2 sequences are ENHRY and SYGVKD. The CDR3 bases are TGTGCCACCAGTGAATTAGGAACCCTCTCTGGAAACACCATATATTTT. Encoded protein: CATSELGTLSGNTIYF.

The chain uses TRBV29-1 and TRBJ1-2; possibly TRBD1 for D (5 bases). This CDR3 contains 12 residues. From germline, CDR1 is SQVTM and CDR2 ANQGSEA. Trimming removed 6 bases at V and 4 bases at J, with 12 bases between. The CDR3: CSVLSGTYGYTF. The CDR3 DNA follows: TGCAGCGTATTATCAGGGACCTATGGCTACACCTTC.

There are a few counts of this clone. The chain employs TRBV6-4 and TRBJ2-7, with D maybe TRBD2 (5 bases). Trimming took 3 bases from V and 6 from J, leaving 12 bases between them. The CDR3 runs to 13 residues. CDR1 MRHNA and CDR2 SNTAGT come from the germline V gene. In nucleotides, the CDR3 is TGTGCCAGCAGTGAGAGAGGAGGCGGCGAGCAGTACTTC. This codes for CASSERGGGEQYF.

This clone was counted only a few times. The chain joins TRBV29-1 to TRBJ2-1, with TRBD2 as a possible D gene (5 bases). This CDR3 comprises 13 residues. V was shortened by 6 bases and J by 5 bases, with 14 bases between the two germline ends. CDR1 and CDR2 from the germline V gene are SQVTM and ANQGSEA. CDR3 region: CSVRVFTDNEQFF. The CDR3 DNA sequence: TGCAGCGTGAGGGTATTCACAGACAATGAGCAGTTCTTC.

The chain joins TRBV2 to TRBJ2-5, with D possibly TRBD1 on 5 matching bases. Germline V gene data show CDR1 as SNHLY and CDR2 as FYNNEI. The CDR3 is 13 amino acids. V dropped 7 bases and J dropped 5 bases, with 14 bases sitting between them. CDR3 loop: CASISASGETQYF. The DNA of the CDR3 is TGTGCCAGCATCAGCGCATCAGGGGAGACCCAGTACTTC.

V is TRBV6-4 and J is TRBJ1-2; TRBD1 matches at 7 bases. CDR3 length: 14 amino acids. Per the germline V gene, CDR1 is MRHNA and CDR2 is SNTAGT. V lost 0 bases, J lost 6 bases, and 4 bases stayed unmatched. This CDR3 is CASSDSAGGDGYTF. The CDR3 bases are TGTGCCAGCAGTGACTCGGCAGGGGGGGATGGCTACACCTTC.

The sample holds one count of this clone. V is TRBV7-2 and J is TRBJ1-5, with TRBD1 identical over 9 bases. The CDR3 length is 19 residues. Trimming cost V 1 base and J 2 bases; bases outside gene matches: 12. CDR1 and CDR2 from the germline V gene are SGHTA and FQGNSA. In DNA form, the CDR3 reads TGTGCCAGCAGCTTAGGCCCAGGGACAGGGAAGGGGGGCAATCAGCCCCAGCATTTT. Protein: CASSLGPGTGKGGNQPQHF.

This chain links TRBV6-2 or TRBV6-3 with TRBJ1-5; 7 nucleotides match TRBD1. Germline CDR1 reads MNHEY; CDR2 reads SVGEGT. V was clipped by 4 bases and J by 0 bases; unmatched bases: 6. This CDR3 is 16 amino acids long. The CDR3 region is CASSSRTGNSNQPQHF. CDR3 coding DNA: TGTGCCAGCAGTTCCAGGACAGGTAATAGCAATCAGCCCCAGCATTTT.

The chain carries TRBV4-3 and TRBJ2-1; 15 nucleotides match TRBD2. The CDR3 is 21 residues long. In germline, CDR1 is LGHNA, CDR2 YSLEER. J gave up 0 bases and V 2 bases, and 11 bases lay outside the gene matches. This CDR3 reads CASSQFIGLAGGLRSYNEQFF. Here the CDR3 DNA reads TGCGCCAGCAGCCAATTTATTGGACTAGCGGGGGGGCTGCGCTCCTACAATGAGCAGTTCTTC.

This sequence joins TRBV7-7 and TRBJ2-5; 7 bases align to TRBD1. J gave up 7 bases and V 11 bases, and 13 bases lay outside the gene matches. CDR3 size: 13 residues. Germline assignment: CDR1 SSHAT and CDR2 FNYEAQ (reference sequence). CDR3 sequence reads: CAGQAAGAGTQYF. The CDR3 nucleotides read TGTGCCGGACAGGCTGCCGGGGCAGGGACCCAGTACTTC.

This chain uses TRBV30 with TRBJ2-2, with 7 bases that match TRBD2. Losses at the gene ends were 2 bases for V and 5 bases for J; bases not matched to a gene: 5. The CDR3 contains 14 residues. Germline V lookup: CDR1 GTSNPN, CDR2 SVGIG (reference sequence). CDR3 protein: CAWSLGRATGELFF. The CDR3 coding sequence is TGTGCCTGGAGTCTAGGGAGGGCTACCGGGGAGCTGTTTTTT. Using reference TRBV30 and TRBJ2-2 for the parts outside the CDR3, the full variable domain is SQTIHQWPATLVQPVGSPLSLECTVEGTSNPNLYWYRQAAGRGLQLLFYSVGIGQISSEVPQNLSASRPQDRQFILSSKKLLLSDSGFYLCAWSLGRATGELFFGEGSRLTVL.

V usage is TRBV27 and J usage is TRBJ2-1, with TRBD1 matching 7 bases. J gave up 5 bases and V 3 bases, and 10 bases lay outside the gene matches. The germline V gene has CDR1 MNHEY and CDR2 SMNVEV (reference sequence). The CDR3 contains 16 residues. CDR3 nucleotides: TGTGCCAGCAGTTTTGGGGACAGCCGGATTGACAATGAGCAGTTCTTC. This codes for CASSFGDSRIDNEQFF.

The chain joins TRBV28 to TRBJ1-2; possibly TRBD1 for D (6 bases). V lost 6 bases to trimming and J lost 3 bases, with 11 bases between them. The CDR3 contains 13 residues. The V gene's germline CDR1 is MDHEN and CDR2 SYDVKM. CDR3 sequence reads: CASSQQGYYGYTF. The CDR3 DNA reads TGTGCCAGCAGCCAACAGGGCTACTATGGCTACACCTTC.

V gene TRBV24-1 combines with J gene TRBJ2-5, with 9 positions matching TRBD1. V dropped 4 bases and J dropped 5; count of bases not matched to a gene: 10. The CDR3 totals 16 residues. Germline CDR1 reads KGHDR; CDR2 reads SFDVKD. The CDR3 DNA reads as TGTGCCACCAGTGACCCAGAACAGGGGGCTGGGGAGACCCAGTACTTC. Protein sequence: CATSDPEQGAGETQYF.

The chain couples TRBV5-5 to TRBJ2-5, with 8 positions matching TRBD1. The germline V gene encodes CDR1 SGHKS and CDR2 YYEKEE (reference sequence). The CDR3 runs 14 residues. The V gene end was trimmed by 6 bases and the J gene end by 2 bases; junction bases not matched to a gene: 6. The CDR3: CASTRYRGQETQYF. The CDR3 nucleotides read TGTGCCAGCACTAGGTACAGGGGGCAAGAGACCCAGTACTTC.

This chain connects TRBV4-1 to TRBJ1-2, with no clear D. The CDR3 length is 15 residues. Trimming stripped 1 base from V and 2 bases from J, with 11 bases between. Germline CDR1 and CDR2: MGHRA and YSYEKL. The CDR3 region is CASSQGLPENYGYTF. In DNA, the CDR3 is TGCGCCAGCAGCCAAGGGCTCCCCGAGAACTATGGCTACACCTTC.

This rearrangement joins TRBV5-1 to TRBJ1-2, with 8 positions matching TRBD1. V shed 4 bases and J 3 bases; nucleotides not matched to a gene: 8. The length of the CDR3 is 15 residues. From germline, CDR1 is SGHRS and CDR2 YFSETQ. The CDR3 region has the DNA TGCGCCAGCAGCGGGGGGGACAGGACAGACTATGGCTACACCTTC. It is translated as CASSGGDRTDYGYTF.

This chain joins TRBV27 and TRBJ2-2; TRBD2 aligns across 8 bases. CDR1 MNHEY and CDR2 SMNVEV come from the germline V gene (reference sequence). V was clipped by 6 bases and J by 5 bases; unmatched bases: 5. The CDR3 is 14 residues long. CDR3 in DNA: TGTGCCAGCAGAACCGGGGGGGTAACCGGGGAGCTGTTTTTT. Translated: CASRTGGVTGELFF.

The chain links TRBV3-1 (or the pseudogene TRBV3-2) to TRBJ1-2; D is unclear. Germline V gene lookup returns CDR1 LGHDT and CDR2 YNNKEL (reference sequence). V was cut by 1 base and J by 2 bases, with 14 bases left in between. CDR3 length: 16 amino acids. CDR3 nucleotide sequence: TGTGCCAGCAGCCAAGGGGGTAGGAGTTCCAACTATGGCTACACCTTC. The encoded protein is CASSQGGRSSNYGYTF.